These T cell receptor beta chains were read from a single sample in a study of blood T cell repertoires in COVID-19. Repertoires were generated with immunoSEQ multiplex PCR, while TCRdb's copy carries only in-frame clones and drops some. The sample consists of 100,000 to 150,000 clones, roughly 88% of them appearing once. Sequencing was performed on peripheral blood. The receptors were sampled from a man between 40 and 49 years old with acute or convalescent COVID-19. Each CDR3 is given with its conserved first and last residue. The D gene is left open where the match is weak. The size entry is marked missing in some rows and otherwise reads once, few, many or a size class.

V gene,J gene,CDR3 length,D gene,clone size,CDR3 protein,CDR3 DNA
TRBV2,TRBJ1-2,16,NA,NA,CASKPRDSAGPGGYTF,TGTGCCAGCAAACCCCGGGACTCCGCAGGGCCAGGCGGCTACACCTTC
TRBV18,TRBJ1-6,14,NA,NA,CASSPGRERSPLHF,TGTGCCAGCTCACCAGGGCGGGAGCGGTCACCCCTCCACTTT
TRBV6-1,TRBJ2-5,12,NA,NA,CASSESQETQYF,TGTGCCAGCAGTGAATCTCAAGAGACCCAGTACTTC
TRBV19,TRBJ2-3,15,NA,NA,CASSILQGTTDTQYF,TGTGCCAGTAGTATCCTCCAGGGGACCACAGATACGCAGTATTTT
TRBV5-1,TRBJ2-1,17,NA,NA,CASSQGLGASSYNEQFF,TGCGCCAGCAGCCAAGGCTTGGGGGCAAGCTCCTACAATGAGCAGTTCTTC
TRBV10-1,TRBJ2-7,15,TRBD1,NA,CASSDPGTGGVEQYF,TGCGCCAGCAGTGACCCCGGGACAGGGGGCGTCGAGCAGTACTTC
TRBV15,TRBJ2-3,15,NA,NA,CATSRDRRVADTQYF,TGTGCCACCAGCAGAGATCGGAGGGTTGCAGATACGCAGTATTTT
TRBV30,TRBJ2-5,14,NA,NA,CARSRGGSQETQYF,TGTGCCCGTTCGAGGGGGGGGAGTCAAGAGACCCAGTACTTC
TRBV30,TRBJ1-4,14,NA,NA,CAWSADRRNEKLFF,TGTGCCTGGAGTGCGGACAGACGAAATGAAAAACTGTTTTTT
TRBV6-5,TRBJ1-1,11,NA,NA,CASSFQSEAFF,TGTGCCAGCAGTTTTCAGTCTGAAGCTTTCTTT
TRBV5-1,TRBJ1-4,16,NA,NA,CASSLGQGLTNEKLFF,TGCGCCAGCAGCTTGGGGCAGGGGTTAACTAATGAAAAACTGTTTTTT
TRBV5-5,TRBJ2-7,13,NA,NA,CASSLGVGGEQYF,TGTGCCAGCAGTTTGGGGGTCGGGGGCGAGCAGTACTTC
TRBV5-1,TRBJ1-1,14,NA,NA,CASSLAQGNTEAFF,TGCGCCAGCAGCTTGGCCCAGGGGAACACTGAAGCTTTCTTT
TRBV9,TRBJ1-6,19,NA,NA,CASSVTPPHGHIYNSPLHF,TGTGCCAGCAGCGTAACCCCCCCCCACGGACACATTTATAATTCACCCCTCCACTTT
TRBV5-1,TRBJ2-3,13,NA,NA,CASSPQVADTQYF,TGCGCCAGCAGCCCCCAGGTTGCAGATACGCAGTATTTT
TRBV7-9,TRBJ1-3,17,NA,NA,CASSLAGTGGTGNTIYF,TGTGCCAGCAGCTTAGCGGGGACGGGAGGGACTGGAAACACCATATATTTT
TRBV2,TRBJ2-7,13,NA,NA,CASSGPYTEEQYF,TGTGCCAGCAGTGGACCGTACACGGAGGAGCAGTACTTC
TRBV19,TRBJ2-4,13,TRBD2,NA,CASSPGTTNIQYF,TGTGCCAGTAGTCCCGGGACTACAAACATTCAGTACTTC
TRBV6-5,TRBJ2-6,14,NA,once,CATNRERGANVLTF,TGTGCCACGAACAGGGAGAGGGGGGCCAACGTCCTGACTTTC
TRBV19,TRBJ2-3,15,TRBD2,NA,CASSPTSGATDTQYF,TGTGCCAGTAGCCCGACTAGCGGGGCCACAGATACGCAGTATTTT
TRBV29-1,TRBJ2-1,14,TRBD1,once,CSEWTGPVGNEQFF,TGCAGCGAGTGGACAGGTCCAGTCGGCAATGAGCAGTTCTTC
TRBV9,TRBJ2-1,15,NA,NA,CASSVAPLASNEQFF,TGTGCCAGCAGCGTAGCTCCCCTAGCGTCCAATGAGCAGTTCTTC
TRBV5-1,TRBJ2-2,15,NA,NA,CASSLGGSPTGELFF,TGCGCCAGCAGCTTGGGCGGCTCCCCGACCGGGGAGCTGTTTTTT
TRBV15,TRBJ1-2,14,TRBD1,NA,CATSRDRMDYGYTF,TGTGCCACCAGCAGGGACAGGATGGACTATGGCTACACCTTC
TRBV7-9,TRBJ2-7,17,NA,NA,CASSLAGPIGSNYEQYF,TGTGCCAGCAGCTTAGCGGGGCCTATCGGGAGTAACTACGAGCAGTACTTC
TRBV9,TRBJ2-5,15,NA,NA,CASSPRLSRGETQYF,TGTGCCAGCAGCCCCCGTCTGTCCAGGGGAGAGACCCAGTACTTC
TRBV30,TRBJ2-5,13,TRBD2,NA,CAWGVAGGSIQYF,TGTGCCTGGGGTGTAGCGGGGGGGTCGATCCAGTACTTC
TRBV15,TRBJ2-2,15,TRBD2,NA,CATSREQRGAGELFF,TGTGCCACCAGCAGAGAACAGCGGGGGGCGGGGGAGCTGTTTTTT
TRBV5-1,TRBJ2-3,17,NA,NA,CASSLERGLSSTDTQYF,TGCGCCAGCAGCTTGGAACGCGGGTTGTCTAGCACAGATACGCAGTATTTT
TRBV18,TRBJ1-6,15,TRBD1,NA,CASSPMDRVGTPLHF,TGTGCCAGCTCACCGATGGACAGGGTGGGCACACCCCTCCACTTT
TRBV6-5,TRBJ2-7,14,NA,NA,CASVTGGGERGRIF,TGTGCCAGTGTCACAGGGGGAGGCGAGCGGGGTAGAATTTTC
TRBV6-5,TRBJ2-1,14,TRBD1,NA,CASRRDREVGEQFF,TGTGCCAGCAGGCGGGACAGGGAGGTCGGTGAGCAGTTCTTC
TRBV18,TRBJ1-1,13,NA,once,CASSRDTGTEAFF,TGTGCCAGCTCACGGGACACAGGCACTGAAGCTTTCTTT
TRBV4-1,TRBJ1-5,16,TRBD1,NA,CASSQAGGFGNQPQHF,TGCGCCAGCAGCCAGGCAGGGGGCTTCGGCAATCAGCCCCAGCATTTT
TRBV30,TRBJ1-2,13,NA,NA,CAWTWGPDYGYTF,TGTGCCTGGACTTGGGGGCCGGACTATGGCTACACCTTC
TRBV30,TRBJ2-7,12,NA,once,CAWSVGGGEQYF,TGTGCCTGGAGTGTGGGAGGAGGCGAGCAGTACTTC
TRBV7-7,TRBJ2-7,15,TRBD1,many,CASSTRQGRTCEQYF,TGTGCTAGCAGCACTCGACAGGGGAGGACTTGCGAGCAGTACTTC
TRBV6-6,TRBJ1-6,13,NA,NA,CASSYSSNSPLHF,TGTGCCAGCAGTTATTCAAGCAATTCACCCCTCCACTTT
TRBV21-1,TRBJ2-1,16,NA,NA,CASSKIRGEMTDEQFF,TGTGCCAGCAGCAAAATCAGGGGGGAAATGACGGATGAGCAGTTCTTC
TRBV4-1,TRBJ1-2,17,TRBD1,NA,CASSQTTGTAANYGYTF,TGCGCCAGCAGCCAAACAACCGGGACAGCCGCTAACTATGGCTACACCTTC
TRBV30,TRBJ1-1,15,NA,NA,CAWSKWGGSNTEAFF,TGTGCCTGGAGTAAGTGGGGGGGATCGAACACTGAAGCTTTCTTT
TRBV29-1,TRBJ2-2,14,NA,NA,CSVAFQRGRGELFF,TGCAGCGTTGCGTTTCAACGGGGTCGTGGGGAGCTGTTTTTT
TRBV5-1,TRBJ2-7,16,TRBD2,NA,CASSLATSALSYEQYF,TGCGCCAGCAGCTTGGCGACTAGCGCACTCTCCTACGAGCAGTACTTC
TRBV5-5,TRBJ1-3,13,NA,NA,CASSAGSGNTIYF,TGTGCCAGCAGCGCAGGGTCTGGAAACACCATATATTTT
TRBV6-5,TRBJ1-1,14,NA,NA,CASTGETGNTEAFF,TGTGCCAGCACGGGGGAGACTGGCAACACTGAAGCTTTCTTT
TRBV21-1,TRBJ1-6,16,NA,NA,CASSKEGQGMVSPLHF,TGTGCCAGCAGCAAAGAAGGGCAGGGGATGGTTTCACCCCTCCACTTT